The 31 T cell receptor beta chains below all came from one sample that was sequenced in a study of beta chain features in type 1 diabetes. The whole isolated RNA underwent reverse transcription, so sequencing captured expressed TCRB transcripts. Profiled with immunoSEQ multiplex PCR; TCRdb holds only in-frame clones, not every one. This repertoire shows roughly 290,000 clones, about 7.8% found once; its top ten account for more than 0.9%. The sample consisted of central memory CD4+ T cells from blood. All receptors derive from a woman aged 18-35 years in good health.

The chain links TRBV5-1 to TRBJ2-1, with D perhaps TRBD2 (6 bases). The CDR3 totals 13 residues. Between the trimmed V and J ends, which lost 3 bases and 8 bases, there was a span of 12 bases. Germline V gene sequence: CDR1 SGHRS, CDR2 YFSETQ. The CDR3 nucleotides are TGCGCCAGCAGCTGGACACCGGGAGATGAGCAGTTCTTC. Translation gives CASSWTPGDEQFF. The full variable domain, in which reference TRBV5-1 and TRBJ2-1 provide the parts outside the CDR3, is KAGVTQTPRYLIKTRGQQVTLSCSPISGHRSVSWYQQTPGQGLQFLFEYFSETQRNKGNFPGRFSGRQFSNSRSEMNVSTLELGDSALYLCASSWTPGDEQFFGPGTRLTVL.

The gene calls are TRBV7-2 and TRBJ2-5; 10 bases are a match to TRBD2. CDR1 and CDR2 from the germline V gene are SGHTA and FQGNSA. V was pared by 2 bases and J by 4 bases, with 10 bases of the junction left unmatched. The CDR3 is made up of 17 amino acids. CDR3 amino acids: CASSLQVQRGGLETQYF. The CDR3 nucleotides are TGTGCCAGCAGCTTACAAGTTCAGCGGGGGGGCCTAGAGACCCAGTACTTC.

This clone showed up just a few times. The gene calls are TRBV10-3 and TRBJ2-7; 7 bases are shared with TRBD1. Looked up from germline, CDR1 is ENHRY and CDR2 is SYGVKD. This CDR3 spans 13 amino acids. Trimming at V came to 8 bases and at J to 3 bases, leaving 7 bases not matched to a gene. The CDR3 reads CAIRRQGDYEQYV. The CDR3 DNA sequence: TGTGCCATCCGGAGACAGGGAGACTACGAGCAGTACGTC.

The chain uses TRBV11-2 and TRBJ2-1, with D maybe TRBD2 (6 bases). Trimming left V 3 bases short and J 4 bases short, with 10 bases between. CDR1 and CDR2 (germline): SGHAT, FQNNGV. The CDR3 has 14 amino acids. DNA of the CDR3: TGTGCCAGCAGCTTCGGGACTCCTTACAATGAGCAGTTCTTC. Amino acids: CASSFGTPYNEQFF. The full variable domain, in which reference TRBV11-2 and TRBJ2-1 provide the parts outside the CDR3, is EAGVAQSPRYKIIEKRQSVAFWCNPISGHATLYWYQQILGQGPKLLIQFQNNGVVDDSQLPKDRFSAERLKGVDSTLKIQPAKLEDSAVYLCASSFGTPYNEQFFGPGTRLTVL.

In this sample, this clone turned up many times. The chain combines TRBV27 with TRBJ2-7; 9 bases map to TRBD1. Germline values: CDR1 MNHEY, CDR2 SMNVEV (reference sequence). CDR3 length: 17 residues. V lost 3 bases and J lost 6; bases outside the gene matches: 15. CDR3 DNA: TGTGCCAGCAGTTTTTCACCGCACCGGGACAGGGATTTCGAGCAGTACTTC. Its protein product is CASSFSPHRDRDFEQYF.

This clone was observed at least ten times. The same CDR3 arises from other DNA sequences in this sample as well. The rearrangement joins TRBV27 to TRBJ1-5; maybe TRBD1 (6 bases). Germline CDR1 reads MNHEY; CDR2 reads SMNVEV (reference sequence). V was clipped by 0 bases and J by 4 bases, with 7 bases between them. This CDR3 is 14 amino acids long. The CDR3 sequence: CASSLSQGNQPQHF. The DNA of the CDR3 is TGTGCCAGCAGTTTATCCCAGGGGAATCAGCCCCAGCATTTT.

The CDR3 sequence is CASRSSSNQPQHF. The CDR3 nucleotides read TGTGCCAGCAGGTCGAGTAGCAATCAGCCCCAGCATTTT. J is TRBJ1-5 and V is TRBV6-5; no reliable D call. V was cut by 6 bases and J by 0 bases, with 6 bases left in between. Germline assignment: CDR1 MNHEY and CDR2 SVGAGI. The CDR3 has 13 amino acids.

V and J are TRBV9 and TRBJ2-3, with 8 bases matching TRBD2. Trimming at V came to 4 bases and at J to 2 bases, leaving 12 bases not matched to a gene. The CDR3 runs to 17 residues. Germline lookup yields CDR1 SGDLS and CDR2 YYNGEE. The CDR3 loop reads CASSPPWGAGATDTQYF. The CDR3, as DNA: TGTGCCAGCAGCCCCCCGTGGGGAGCGGGGGCCACAGATACGCAGTATTTT.

The V gene is TRBV9, the J gene TRBJ2-7; D unclear. CDR3 size: 14 residues. Trimming pared 4 bases from V and 0 bases from J, leaving 11 bases between. The germline CDR1 and CDR2 sequences are SGDLS and YYNGEE. CDR3 residues: CASSLRPTSYEQYF. DNA for the CDR3: TGTGCCAGCAGCCTAAGACCGACCTCCTACGAGCAGTACTTC.

DNA of the CDR3: TGTGCCAGCAGCTTAGGGTCAGGAACTAACTATGGCTACACCTTC. Translated: CASSLGSGTNYGYTF. The chain carries TRBV7-9 and TRBJ1-2; no firm D call. This CDR3 is 15 amino acids long. Trimming pared 1 base from V and 0 bases from J, leaving 9 bases between. Germline CDR1 SEHNR, CDR2 FQNEAQ (reference sequence).

This rearrangement joins TRBV5-1 to TRBJ1-1; no firm D call. Germline V gene data show CDR1 as SGHRS and CDR2 as YFSETQ. CDR3 size: 14 residues. Trimming left V 1 base short and J 0 bases short, with 7 bases between. The DNA for the CDR3 is TGCGCCAGCAGCTTGTACGACCTGAACACTGAAGCTTTCTTT. Translation: CASSLYDLNTEAFF.

The rearrangement uses TRBV2 and TRBJ1-4; D perhaps matches TRBD1 (5 bases). V lost 7 bases, J lost 5 bases, and 11 bases lay in between. The V gene's germline CDR1 is SNHLY and CDR2 FYNNEI. The CDR3 runs to 13 residues. CDR3 loop: CASTWTRNEKLFF. The DNA for the CDR3 is TGTGCCAGCACTTGGACAAGAAATGAAAAACTGTTTTTT.

This clone was detected only once. This chain uses TRBV18 with TRBJ2-5; 10 nucleotides line up with TRBD2. The CDR3 length is 16 residues. The junction had 10 bases not matched to a gene; V was cut back by 5 bases and J by 4 bases. From germline, CDR1 is KGHSH and CDR2 LQKENI. CDR3 coding DNA: TGTGCCAGCTCATCTCGACAAGTAGCGGGGGGAGAGACCCAGTACTTC. It codes for CASSSRQVAGGETQYF.

The chain couples TRBV4-3 to TRBJ1-2, with D uncertain. Germline assignment: CDR1 LGHNA and CDR2 YSLEER. Trimming removed 0 bases from V and 4 bases from J, with 12 bases in between. There are 15 residues in the CDR3. CDR3 bases: TGCGCCAGCAGCCAAGATTTTAGGTCAGTCTATGGCTACACCTTC. It encodes CASSQDFRSVYGYTF.

The chain is built from TRBV19 and TRBJ1-2; tentative D call: TRBD1 (5 bases). The CDR3 is 13 residues long. Germline CDR1 and CDR2: LNHDA and SQIVND (reference sequence). Trimming took off 8 bases at V and 4 bases at J, with 14 bases between the two ends. CDR3: CASRVGTAYGYTF. The CDR3 DNA reads as TGTGCCAGTCGAGTAGGGACTGCCTATGGCTACACCTTC.

The J gene is TRBJ1-1, the V gene TRBV15; D is uncertain. The CDR3 contains 13 residues. Between the trimmed V and J ends, which lost 4 bases and 1 base, there was a span of 7 bases. Germline values: CDR1 LNHNV, CDR2 YYDKDF (reference sequence). Written as DNA, the CDR3 is TGTGCCACCAGCACGCCGGGGAACACTGAAGCTTTCTTT. Its translation: CATSTPGNTEAFF.

This rearrangement joins TRBV28 to TRBJ1-1; D gene unclear. V gave up 6 bases and J gave up 8 bases, with 16 bases separating them. The CDR3 has 13 residues. Looked up from germline, CDR1 is MDHEN and CDR2 is SYDVKM. The CDR3 coding sequence is TGTGCCAGCAGGAGGGATACTAGGAGCGAAGCTTTCTTT. Residues: CASRRDTRSEAFF.

This clone was found a few times. CDR3 nucleotides: TGTGCCAGCAGCCAGATCCGCACAGATACGCAGTATTTT. Residues: CASSQIRTDTQYF. The chain links TRBV6-6 to TRBJ2-3, with D uncertain. V was pared by 6 bases and J by 1 base, with 8 bases between. The CDR3 has 13 residues. Germline CDR1 MNHNY, CDR2 SVGAGI (reference sequence).

The chain has TRBV19 and TRBJ1-1; D possibly corresponds to TRBD1 (5 bases). Between the trimmed V and J ends, which lost 3 bases and 8 bases, there was a span of 16 bases. Germline CDR1 reads LNHDA; CDR2 reads SQIVND (reference sequence). This CDR3 region has 14 residues. This CDR3 reads CASSMGTLSAEAFF. CDR3 coding DNA: TGTGCCAGTAGTATGGGGACCTTGTCCGCAGAAGCTTTCTTT.

This clone is medium-sized in the sample. The J gene is TRBJ2-3, the V gene TRBV28; 10 bases are a match to TRBD2. CDR1 is MDHEN, CDR2 SYDVKM, per germline. Trimming cost V 5 bases and J 5 bases; bases outside gene matches: 10. The CDR3 loop spans 16 amino acids. CDR3 nucleotides: TGTGCCAGCAGTCCTAGGGCTAGCGGGGGTCGAGATACGCAGTATTTT. Protein sequence: CASSPRASGGRDTQYF.

CDR3 DNA: TGTGCCAGCAGCTCGGGGACAGCCCAAGAGACCCAGTACTTC. Protein: CASSSGTAQETQYF. The chain has TRBV7-6 and TRBJ2-5; 7 bases agree with TRBD1. V shed 4 bases, J shed 1 base, and the junction held 3 bases outside the gene matches. The CDR3 contains 14 residues. Germline V gene sequence: CDR1 SGHVS, CDR2 FNYEAQ.

The chain joins TRBV5-1 to TRBJ2-7; tentative D call: TRBD1 (6 bases). V shed 0 bases and J shed 6 bases, with 13 bases lying between them. The CDR3 totals 14 residues. CDR1 and CDR2 from the germline V gene are SGHRS and YFSETQ. DNA for the CDR3: TGCGCCAGCAGCTTGGAAGGCAGGGGATTCGAGCAGTACGTC. Its protein product is CASSLEGRGFEQYV.

This clone was counted only a few times. The V and J genes are TRBV5-4 and TRBJ2-5; D unclear. Trimming pared 4 bases from V and 5 bases from J, leaving 21 bases between. CDR3 length equals 16 residues. Germline assignment: CDR1 SGHNT and CDR2 YYREEE (reference sequence). CDR3 DNA: TGTGCCAGCAGCCAAGATAGCTTTAGGGTGGGGGAGACCCAGTACTTC. As protein: CASSQDSFRVGETQYF.

This chain uses TRBV29-1 with TRBJ2-1; no firm D call. The CDR3 has 14 amino acids. Per germline, CDR1 SQVTM and CDR2 ANQGSEA. Trimming removed 8 bases from V and 1 base from J, with 15 bases in between. The DNA of the CDR3 is TGCAGCCTCGGTCGAGCGAGTTCCTACAATGAGCAGTTCTTC. Protein: CSLGRASSYNEQFF.

Ten or more counts support this clone. The V gene is TRBV7-2, the J gene TRBJ2-1; D gene unclear. Germline CDR1 SGHTA, CDR2 FQGNSA. CDR3 length: 14 amino acids. Between the trimmed V and J ends, which lost 4 bases and 2 bases, there was a span of 9 bases. The CDR3 nucleotides are TGTGCCAGCAGCTCAACACAGACCTACAATGAGCAGTTCTTC. Protein sequence: CASSSTQTYNEQFF.

V is TRBV7-2 and J is TRBJ2-3; 10 bases fit TRBD1. From germline, CDR1 is SGHTA and CDR2 FQGNSA. V lost 5 bases and J lost 4; bases outside the gene matches: 6. The CDR3 contains 15 residues. The CDR3 loop reads CASSRGQGFADTQYF. The CDR3 region has the DNA TGTGCCAGCAGCAGGGGACAGGGGTTCGCAGATACGCAGTATTTT.

This clone was seen ten or more times. The chain carries TRBV6-6 and TRBJ1-2; D remains ambiguous. Per the germline V gene, CDR1 is MNHNY and CDR2 is SVGAGI (reference sequence). The CDR3 has 13 residues. Trimming took 6 bases from V and 7 from J, leaving 15 bases between them. CDR3 bases: TGTGCCAGCAGCTCGGACCCGCGGGGTGGCTACACCTTC. This codes for CASSSDPRGGYTF.

This CDR3 is CASSQRGVYNEQFF. The CDR3 DNA reads TGTGCCAGCAGCCAAAGAGGGGTCTACAATGAGCAGTTCTTC. The genes are TRBV4-2 and TRBJ2-1; D is possibly TRBD1 or TRBD2 (5 bases each). CDR1 LGHNA and CDR2 YNFKEQ come from the germline V gene. This CDR3 is 14 amino acids long. Trimming removed 2 bases at V and 3 bases at J, with 8 bases between.

In its sample, this clone was seen a few times. V usage is TRBV9 and J usage is TRBJ2-7; 8 positions match TRBD1. The CDR3 is 17 residues long. Germline lookup yields CDR1 SGDLS and CDR2 YYNGEE. V shed 0 bases and J 5 bases; nucleotides not matched to a gene: 13. The chain's CDR3 is CASSVALRTGRGNEQYF. The CDR3 coding sequence is TGTGCCAGCAGCGTAGCCCTCCGGACAGGGCGTGGCAACGAGCAGTACTTC.

This clone occurred many times. This sample also contains other DNA sequences that code for the same CDR3. This CDR3 is CASSYYNEQFF. The CDR3 coding sequence is TGTGCCAGCAGCTATTACAATGAGCAGTTCTTC. The chain has TRBV7-2 and TRBJ2-1; D unclear. The CDR3 covers 11 residues. Trimming removed 4 bases from V and 4 bases from J, with 2 bases in between. The V gene's germline CDR1 is SGHTA and CDR2 FQGNSA.

The rearrangement uses TRBV5-1 and TRBJ2-1, with D uncertain. V lost 1 base to trimming and J lost 0 bases, with 11 bases between them. This CDR3 has 16 amino acids. Looked up from germline, CDR1 is SGHRS and CDR2 is YFSETQ. The CDR3: CASSLFGASSYNEQFF. As DNA, the CDR3 is TGCGCCAGCAGCTTGTTTGGAGCGAGCTCCTACAATGAGCAGTTCTTC.